These 5 T cell receptor beta chains were all obtained from the same sample, sequenced in a study of T cells in localized non-small cell lung cancer. This table comes from immunoSEQ multiplex PCR, and its TCRdb copy is limited to in-frame clones, with some not included. The sample holds around 25,000 clones; about 94% are singletons and the top ten take 2.5% to 3%. The sequenced sample was peripheral blood, obtained before any cancer treatment. The receptors stem from a woman aged 40-70 years with stage I lung adenocarcinoma.

The count of this clone is one. The J gene is TRBJ2-1, the V gene TRBV15; D unclear. The CDR3 loop spans 17 amino acids. V dropped 0 bases and J dropped 4 bases, with 16 bases sitting between them. Germline loops: CDR1 LNHNV, CDR2 YYDKDF (reference sequence). The CDR3 DNA reads as TGTGCCACCAGCAGAGATGAAGGGTTGGCCCTATACAATGAGCAGTTCTTC. Translating it yields CATSRDEGLALYNEQFF.

The chain is built from TRBV27 and TRBJ1-6; D is possibly TRBD1 (5 bases). V was shortened by 2 bases and J by 5 bases, with 13 bases between the two germline ends. Germline V gene lookup returns CDR1 MNHEY and CDR2 SMNVEV (reference sequence). The CDR3 is 16 residues long. The CDR3 coding sequence is TGTGCCAGCAGTTTAGGGCGGGGGAGAGATAATTCACCCCTCCACTTT. Protein sequence: CASSLGRGRDNSPLHF.

The chain joins TRBV15 to TRBJ2-5; TRBD1 might be the D (5 bases). Germline V gene sequence: CDR1 LNHNV, CDR2 YYDKDF (reference sequence). Trimming removed 3 bases at V and 2 bases at J, with 13 bases between. This CDR3 has 15 amino acids. This CDR3 is CATSSQTRAQETQYF. CDR3 DNA: TGTGCCACCAGCAGCCAGACCAGGGCTCAAGAGACCCAGTACTTC.

This clone is a singleton in its sample. The V and J genes are TRBV28 and TRBJ2-7, with no clear D. This CDR3 has 12 residues. Trimming removed 2 bases from V and 5 bases from J, with 7 bases in between. CDR1 and CDR2 from the germline V gene are MDHEN and SYDVKM. This chain's CDR3 is CASSLMVHEQYF. In DNA form, the CDR3 reads TGTGCCAGCAGTTTAATGGTCCACGAGCAGTACTTC.

The chain joins TRBV2 to TRBJ2-7, with 10 bases that match TRBD2. This CDR3 contains 15 residues. CDR1 is SNHLY and CDR2 is FYNNEI in the germline V gene. With 3 bases clipped from V and 0 bases from J, the junction kept 2 bases outside the gene matches. DNA for the CDR3: TGTGCCAGCAGTGAGAGCGGGAGGGCCTCCTACGAGCAGTACTTC. Translation: CASSESGRASYEQYF. Filled out from reference TRBV2 and TRBJ2-7, the complete variable domain reads EPEVTQTPSHQVTQMGQEVILRCVPISNHLYFYWYRQILGQKVEFLVSFYNNEISEKSEIFDDQFSVERPDGSNFTLKIRSTKLEDSAMYFCASSESGRASYEQYFGPGTRLTVT.